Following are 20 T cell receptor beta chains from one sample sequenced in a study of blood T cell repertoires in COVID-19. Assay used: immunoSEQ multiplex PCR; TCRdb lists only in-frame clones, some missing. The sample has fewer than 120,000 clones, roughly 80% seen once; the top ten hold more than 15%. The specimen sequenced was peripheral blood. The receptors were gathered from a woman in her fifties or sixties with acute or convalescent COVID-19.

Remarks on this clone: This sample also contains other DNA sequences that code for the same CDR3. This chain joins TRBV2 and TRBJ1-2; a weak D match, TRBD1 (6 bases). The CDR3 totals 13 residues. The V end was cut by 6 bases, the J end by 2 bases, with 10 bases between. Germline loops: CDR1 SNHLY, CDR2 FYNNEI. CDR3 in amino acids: CASSPQGNYGYTF. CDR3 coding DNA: TGTGCCAGCAGCCCACAGGGAAACTATGGCTACACCTTC.

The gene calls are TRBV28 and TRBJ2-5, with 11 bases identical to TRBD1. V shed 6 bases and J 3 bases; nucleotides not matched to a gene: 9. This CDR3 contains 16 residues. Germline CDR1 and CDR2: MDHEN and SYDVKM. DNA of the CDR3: TGTGCCAGCAGCTCAAGGACAGGGGGCACGGAAGAGACCCAGTACTTC. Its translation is CASSSRTGGTEETQYF.

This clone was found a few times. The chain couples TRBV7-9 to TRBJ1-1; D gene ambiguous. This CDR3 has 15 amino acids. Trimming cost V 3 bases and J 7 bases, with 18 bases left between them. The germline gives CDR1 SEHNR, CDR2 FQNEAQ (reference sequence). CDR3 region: CASSFYAGSKYEAFF. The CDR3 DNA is TGTGCCAGCAGCTTTTATGCGGGGTCAAAATATGAAGCTTTCTTT.

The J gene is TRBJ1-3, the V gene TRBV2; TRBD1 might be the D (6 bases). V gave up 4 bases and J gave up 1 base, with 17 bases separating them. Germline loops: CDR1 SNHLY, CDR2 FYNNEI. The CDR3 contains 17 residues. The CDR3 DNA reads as TGTGCCAGCAGTGCGTCAGTCGGGACACTTTCTGGAAACACCATATATTTT. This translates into CASSASVGTLSGNTIYF.

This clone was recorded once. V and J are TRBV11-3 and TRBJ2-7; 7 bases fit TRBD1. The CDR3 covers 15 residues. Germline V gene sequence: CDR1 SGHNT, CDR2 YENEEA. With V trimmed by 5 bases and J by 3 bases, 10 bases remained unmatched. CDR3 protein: CASSPRGGFFYEQYF. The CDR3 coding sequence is TGTGCCAGCAGCCCGAGAGGGGGCTTTTTCTACGAGCAGTACTTC.

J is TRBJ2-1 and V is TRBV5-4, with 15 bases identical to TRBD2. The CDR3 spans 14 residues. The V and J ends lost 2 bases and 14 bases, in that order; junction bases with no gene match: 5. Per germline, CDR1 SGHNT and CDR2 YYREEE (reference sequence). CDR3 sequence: CASSLGLAGGPKFF. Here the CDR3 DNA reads TGTGCCAGCAGCTTAGGACTAGCGGGGGGGCCGAAGTTCTTC.

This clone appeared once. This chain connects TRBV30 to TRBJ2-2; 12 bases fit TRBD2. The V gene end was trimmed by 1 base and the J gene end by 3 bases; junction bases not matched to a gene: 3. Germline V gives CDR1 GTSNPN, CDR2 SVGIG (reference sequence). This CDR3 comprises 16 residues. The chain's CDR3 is CAWSGLAGGHTGELFF. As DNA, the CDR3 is TGTGCCTGGAGTGGGCTAGCGGGGGGGCACACCGGGGAGCTGTTTTTT.

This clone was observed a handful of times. The CDR3 spells CASSYTGRGRNEQFF. CDR3 sequence (DNA): TGTGCCAGCAGTTACACAGGCAGGGGGAGGAATGAGCAGTTCTTC. This rearrangement joins TRBV6-5 to TRBJ2-1; TRBD1 is a possible D gene (7 bases). Between the trimmed V and J ends, which lost 2 bases and 7 bases, there was a span of 15 bases. The CDR3 contains 15 residues. Per germline, CDR1 MNHEY and CDR2 SVGAGI.

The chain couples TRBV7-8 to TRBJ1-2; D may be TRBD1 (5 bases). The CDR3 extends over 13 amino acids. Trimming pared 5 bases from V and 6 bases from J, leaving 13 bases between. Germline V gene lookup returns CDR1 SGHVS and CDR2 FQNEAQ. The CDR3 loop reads CASSLMRGNGYTF. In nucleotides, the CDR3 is TGTGCCAGCAGCCTTATGCGGGGGAATGGCTACACCTTC.

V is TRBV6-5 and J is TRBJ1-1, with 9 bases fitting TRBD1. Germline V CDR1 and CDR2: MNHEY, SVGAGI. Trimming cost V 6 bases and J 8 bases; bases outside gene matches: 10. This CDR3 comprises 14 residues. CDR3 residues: CASRGQGDRREAFF. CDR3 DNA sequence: TGTGCCAGCAGGGGACAGGGAGACCGACGGGAAGCTTTCTTT.

DNA of the CDR3: TGTGCCAGCAGCCCGACAGGATTGACTAATGAAAAACTGTTTTTT. Its protein product is CASSPTGLTNEKLFF. The V gene is TRBV7-9, the J gene TRBJ1-4; perhaps TRBD1 as D (6 bases). This CDR3 comprises 15 residues. CDR1 and CDR2 from the germline V gene are SEHNR and FQNEAQ (reference sequence). The V end was cut by 5 bases, the J end by 2 bases, with 12 bases between.

CDR3: CASQGSTDTQYF. CDR3 bases: TGTGCGTCACAGGGGTCCACAGATACGCAGTATTTT. The V call is TRBV19, the J call TRBJ2-3; TRBD1 agrees at 7 bases. The CDR3 runs 12 residues. The germline gives CDR1 LNHDA, CDR2 SQIVND (reference sequence).

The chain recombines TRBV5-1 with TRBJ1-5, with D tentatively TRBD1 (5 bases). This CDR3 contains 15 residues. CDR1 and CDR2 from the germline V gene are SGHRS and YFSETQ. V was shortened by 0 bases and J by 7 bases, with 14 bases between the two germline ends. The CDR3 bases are TGCGCCAGCAGCTTGGAACCAGGGAGGAACCAGCCCCAGCATTTT. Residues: CASSLEPGRNQPQHF.

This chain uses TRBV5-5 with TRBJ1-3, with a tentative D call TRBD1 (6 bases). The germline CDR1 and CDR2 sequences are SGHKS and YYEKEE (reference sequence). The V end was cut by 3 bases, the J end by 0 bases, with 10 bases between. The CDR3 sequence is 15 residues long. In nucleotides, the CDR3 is TGTGCCAGCAGCTGGATGGGGGCCTCTGGAAACACCATATATTTT. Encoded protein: CASSWMGASGNTIYF. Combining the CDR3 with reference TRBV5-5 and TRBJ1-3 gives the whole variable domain DAGVTQSPTHLIKTRGQQVTLRCSPISGHKSVSWYQQVLGQGPQFIFQYYEKEERGRGNFPDRFSARQFPNYSSELNVNALLLGDSALYLCASSWMGASGNTIYFGEGSWLTVV.

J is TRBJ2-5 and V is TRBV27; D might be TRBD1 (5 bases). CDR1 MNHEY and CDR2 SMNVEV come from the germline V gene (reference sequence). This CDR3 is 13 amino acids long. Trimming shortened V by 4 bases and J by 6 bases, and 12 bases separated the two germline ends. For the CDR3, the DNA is TGTGCCAGCAGTTCCCAGGGTATACAGACCCAGTACTTC. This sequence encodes CASSSQGIQTQYF.

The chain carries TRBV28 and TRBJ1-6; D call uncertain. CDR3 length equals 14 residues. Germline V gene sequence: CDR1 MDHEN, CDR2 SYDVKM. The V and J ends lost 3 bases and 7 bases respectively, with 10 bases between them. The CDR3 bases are TGTGCCAGCAGTTTCGACACTGGGAATTCACCCCTCCACTTT. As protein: CASSFDTGNSPLHF.

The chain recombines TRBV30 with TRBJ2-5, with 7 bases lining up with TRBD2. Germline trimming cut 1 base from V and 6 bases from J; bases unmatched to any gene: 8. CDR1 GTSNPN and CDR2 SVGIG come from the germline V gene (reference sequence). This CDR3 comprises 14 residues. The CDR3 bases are TGTGCCTGGAGTGGCGGGGGACTAACGAAGACCCAGTACTTC. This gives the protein CAWSGGGLTKTQYF.

CDR3 nucleotides: TGTGCCTGGAATAATTTCGGGAGCGGTTTGGAGACCCAGTACTTC. Its translation is CAWNNFGSGLETQYF. The rearrangement links TRBV30 to TRBJ2-5, with a weak D call TRBD2 (6 bases). The CDR3 spans 15 residues. V lost 4 bases and J lost 5, with 20 bases in between. CDR1 and CDR2 from the germline V gene are GTSNPN and SVGIG (reference sequence).

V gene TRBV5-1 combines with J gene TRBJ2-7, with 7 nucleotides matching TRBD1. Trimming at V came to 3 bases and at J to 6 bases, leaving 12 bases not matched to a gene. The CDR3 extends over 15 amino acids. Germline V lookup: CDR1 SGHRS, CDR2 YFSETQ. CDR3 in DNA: TGCGCCAGCAGCTCAACCCCGACAGGGAATGGCGAGCAGTACTTC. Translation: CASSSTPTGNGEQYF.

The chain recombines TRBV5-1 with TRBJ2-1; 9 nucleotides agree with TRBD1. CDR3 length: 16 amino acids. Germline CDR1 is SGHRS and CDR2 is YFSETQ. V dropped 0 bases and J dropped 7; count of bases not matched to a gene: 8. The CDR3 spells CASSLGNRGLLNEQFF. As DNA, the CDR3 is TGCGCCAGCAGCTTGGGAAACAGGGGGCTGTTGAATGAGCAGTTCTTC.